This T cell receptor beta chain was obtained from a study of OX40 agonist ivuxolimab in advanced cancers. Across the whole study: Hepatocellular carcinoma, melanoma, renal cell or head and neck cancer occurred in dose-escalation patients. Three partial responders included one hepatocellular carcinoma patient and two cutaneous melanoma patients.

Overall study results and limits: Blood T cells, both CD4+ and CD8+, expanded clonally by week 6 at 0.1 to 3.0 mg/kg.

This CDR3 spans 13 amino acids. V lost 3 bases, J lost 1 base, and 6 bases lay in between. The germline V gene encodes CDR1 LNHDA and CDR2 SQIVND (reference sequence). Measured with immunoSEQ multiplex PCR; TCRdb has only the in-frame clones, and not every one. This sample carries about 30,000 clones, over 75% of them seen once, and the ten largest clones take 20% to 25%. This clone is large in the sample. Its antigen is undetermined. The sample here was CD4+ or CD8+ T cells sorted from blood, taken in a trial of the OX40 agonist ivuxolimab. This receptor was taken from an adult with an advanced solid tumor such as melanoma, head and neck, liver or kidney cancer. The rearrangement joins TRBV19 to TRBJ1-1; unclear D gene. The CDR3 loop reads CASSIGRNTEAFF. The CDR3 region has the DNA TGTGCCAGTAGTATTGGGAGGAACACTGAAGCTTTCTTT.